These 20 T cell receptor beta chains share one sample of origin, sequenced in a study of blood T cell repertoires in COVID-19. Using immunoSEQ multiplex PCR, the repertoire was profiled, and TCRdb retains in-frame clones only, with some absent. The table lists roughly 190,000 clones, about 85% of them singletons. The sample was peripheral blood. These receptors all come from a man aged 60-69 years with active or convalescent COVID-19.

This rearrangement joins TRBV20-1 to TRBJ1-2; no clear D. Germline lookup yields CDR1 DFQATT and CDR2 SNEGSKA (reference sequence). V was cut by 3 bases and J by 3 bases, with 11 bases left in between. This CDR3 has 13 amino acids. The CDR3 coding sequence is TGCAGTGCTAGTCGATTCGGGGACTATGGCTACACCTTC. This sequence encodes CSASRFGDYGYTF.

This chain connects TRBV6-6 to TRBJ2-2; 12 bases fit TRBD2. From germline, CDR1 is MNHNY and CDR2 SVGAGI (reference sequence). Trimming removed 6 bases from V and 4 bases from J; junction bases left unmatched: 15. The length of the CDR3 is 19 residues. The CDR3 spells CASSRQFPSGGAITGELFF. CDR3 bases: TGTGCCAGCAGCCGACAATTCCCTAGCGGGGGGGCCATCACCGGGGAGCTGTTTTTT.

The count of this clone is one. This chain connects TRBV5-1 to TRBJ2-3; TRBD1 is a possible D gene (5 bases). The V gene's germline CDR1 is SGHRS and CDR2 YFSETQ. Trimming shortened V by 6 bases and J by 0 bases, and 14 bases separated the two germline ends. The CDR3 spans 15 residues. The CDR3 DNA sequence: TGCGCCAGCACAAACGACAGAAGAAGCACAGATACGCAGTATTTT. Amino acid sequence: CASTNDRRSTDTQYF.

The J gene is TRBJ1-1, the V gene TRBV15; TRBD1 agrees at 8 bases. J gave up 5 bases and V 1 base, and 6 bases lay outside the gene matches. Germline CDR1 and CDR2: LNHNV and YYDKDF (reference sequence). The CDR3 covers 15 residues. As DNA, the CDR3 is TGTGCCACCAGCAGAGCCAGGACAGGGAGTACTGAAGCTTTCTTT. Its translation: CATSRARTGSTEAFF.

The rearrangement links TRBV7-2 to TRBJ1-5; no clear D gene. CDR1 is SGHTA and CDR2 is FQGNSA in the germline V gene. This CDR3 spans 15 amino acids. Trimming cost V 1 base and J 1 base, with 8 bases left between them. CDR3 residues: CASSLDTVSNQPQHF. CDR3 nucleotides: TGTGCCAGCAGCTTAGATACAGTAAGCAATCAGCCCCAGCATTTT.

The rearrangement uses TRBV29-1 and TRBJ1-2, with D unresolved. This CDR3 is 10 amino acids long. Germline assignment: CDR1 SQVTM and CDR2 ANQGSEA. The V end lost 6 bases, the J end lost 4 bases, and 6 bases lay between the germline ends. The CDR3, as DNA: TGCAGCGTCGCCAGCTATGGCTACACCTTC. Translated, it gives CSVASYGYTF.

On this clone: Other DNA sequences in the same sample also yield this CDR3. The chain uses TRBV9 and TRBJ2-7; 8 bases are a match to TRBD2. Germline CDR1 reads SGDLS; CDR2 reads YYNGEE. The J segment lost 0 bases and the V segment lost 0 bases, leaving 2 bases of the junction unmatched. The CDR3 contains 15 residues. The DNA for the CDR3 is TGTGCCAGCAGCGTAGGCGGGGGGAACTCCTACGAGCAGTACTTC. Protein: CASSVGGGNSYEQYF.

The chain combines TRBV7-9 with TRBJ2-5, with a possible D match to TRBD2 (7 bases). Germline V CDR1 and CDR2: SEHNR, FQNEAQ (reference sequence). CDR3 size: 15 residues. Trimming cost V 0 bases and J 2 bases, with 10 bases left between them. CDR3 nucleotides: TGTGCCAGCAGCTTAGCAGGGGGGGTACAAGAGACCCAGTACTTC. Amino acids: CASSLAGGVQETQYF. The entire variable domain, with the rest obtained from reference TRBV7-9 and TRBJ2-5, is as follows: DTGVSQNPRHKITKRGQNVTFRCDPISEHNRLYWYRQTLGQGPEFLTYFQNEAQLEKSRLLSDRFSAERPKGSFSTLEIQRTEQGDSAMYLCASSLAGGVQETQYFGPGTRLLVL.

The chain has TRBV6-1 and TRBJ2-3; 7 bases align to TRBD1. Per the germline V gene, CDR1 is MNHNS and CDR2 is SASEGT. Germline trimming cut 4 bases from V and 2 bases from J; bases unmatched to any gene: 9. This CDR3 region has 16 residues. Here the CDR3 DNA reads TGTGCCAGCAGTGTAACGACAGGGCCCACCACAGATACGCAGTATTTT. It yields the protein CASSVTTGPTTDTQYF.

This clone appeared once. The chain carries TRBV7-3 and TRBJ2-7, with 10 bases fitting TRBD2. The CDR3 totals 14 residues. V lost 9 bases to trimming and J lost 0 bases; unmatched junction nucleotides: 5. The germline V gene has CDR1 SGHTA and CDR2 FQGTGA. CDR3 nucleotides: TGTGCCAGGTTAGCGGGGGGTACCTCCTACGAGCAGTACTTC. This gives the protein CARLAGGTSYEQYF.

The CDR3, as DNA: TGTGCCAGCAGGAGGCGACAGGGCAATCAGCCCCAGCATTTT. Encoded protein: CASRRRQGNQPQHF. The rearrangement uses TRBV5-8 and TRBJ1-5; possibly TRBD1 for D (6 bases). The germline V gene has CDR1 SGHTS and CDR2 YDEGEE. This CDR3 spans 14 amino acids. Deletions cut 5 bases from V and 2 bases from J, with 11 bases between. The full variable domain, with the rest looked up from reference TRBV5-8 and TRBJ1-5, is EAGVTQSPTHLIKTRGQQATLRCSPISGHTSVYWYQQALGLGLQFLLWYDEGEERNRGNFPPRFSGRQFPNYSSELNVNALELEDSALYLCASRRRQGNQPQHFGDGTRLSIL.

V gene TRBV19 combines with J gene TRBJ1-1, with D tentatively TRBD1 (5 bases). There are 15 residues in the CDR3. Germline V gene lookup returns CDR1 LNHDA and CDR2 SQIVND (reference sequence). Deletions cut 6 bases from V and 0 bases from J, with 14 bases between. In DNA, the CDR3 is TGTGCCAGTAGGGACGACAGCAGTTTGAACACTGAAGCTTTCTTT. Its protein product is CASRDDSSLNTEAFF.

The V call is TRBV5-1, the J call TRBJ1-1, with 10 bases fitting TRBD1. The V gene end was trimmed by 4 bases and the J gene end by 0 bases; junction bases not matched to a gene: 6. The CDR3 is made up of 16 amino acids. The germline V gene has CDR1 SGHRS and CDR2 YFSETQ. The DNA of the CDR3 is TGCGCCAGCAGCGCATGGGGACAGGGGATGAACACTGAAGCTTTCTTT. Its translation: CASSAWGQGMNTEAFF.

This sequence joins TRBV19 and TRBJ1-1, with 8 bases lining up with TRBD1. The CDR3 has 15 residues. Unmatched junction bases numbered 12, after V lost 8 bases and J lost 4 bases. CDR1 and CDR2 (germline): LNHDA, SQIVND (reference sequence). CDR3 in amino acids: CASAYAQGAATEAFF. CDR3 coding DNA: TGTGCCAGTGCGTACGCCCAGGGGGCGGCCACTGAAGCTTTCTTT. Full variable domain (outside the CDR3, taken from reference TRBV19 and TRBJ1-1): DGGITQSPKYLFRKEGQNVTLSCEQNLNHDAMYWYRQDPGQGLRLIYYSQIVNDFQKGDIAEGYSVSREKKESFPLTVTSAQKNPTAFYLCASAYAQGAATEAFFGQGTRLTVV.

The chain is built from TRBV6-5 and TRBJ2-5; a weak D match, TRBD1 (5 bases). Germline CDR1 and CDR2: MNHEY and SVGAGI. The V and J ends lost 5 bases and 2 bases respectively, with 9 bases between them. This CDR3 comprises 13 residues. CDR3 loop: CASSLDRQETQYF. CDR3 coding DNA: TGTGCCAGCAGTCTCGACAGACAAGAGACCCAGTACTTC.

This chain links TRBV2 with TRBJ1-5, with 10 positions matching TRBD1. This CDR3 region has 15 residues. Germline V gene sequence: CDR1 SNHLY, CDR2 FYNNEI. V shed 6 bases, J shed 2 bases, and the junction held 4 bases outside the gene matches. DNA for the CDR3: TGTGCCAGCAGGACAGGGGGCGCGCGCAATCAGCCCCAGCATTTT. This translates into CASRTGGARNQPQHF.

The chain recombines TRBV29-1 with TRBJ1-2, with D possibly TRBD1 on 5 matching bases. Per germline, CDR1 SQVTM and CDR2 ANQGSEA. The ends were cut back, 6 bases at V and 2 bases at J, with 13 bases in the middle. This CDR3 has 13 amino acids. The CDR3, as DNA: TGCAGCGTCGGACACCGCGCCAACTATGGCTACACCTTC. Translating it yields CSVGHRANYGYTF.

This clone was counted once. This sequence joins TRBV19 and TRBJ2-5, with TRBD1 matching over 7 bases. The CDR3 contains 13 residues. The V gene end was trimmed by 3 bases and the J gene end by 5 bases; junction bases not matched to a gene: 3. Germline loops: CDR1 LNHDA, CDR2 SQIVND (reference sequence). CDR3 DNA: TGTGCCAGTAGTATTGACAGGGTCGAGACCCAGTACTTC. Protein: CASSIDRVETQYF. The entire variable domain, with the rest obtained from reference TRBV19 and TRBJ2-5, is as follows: DGGITQSPKYLFRKEGQNVTLSCEQNLNHDAMYWYRQDPGQGLRLIYYSQIVNDFQKGDIAEGYSVSREKKESFPLTVTSAQKNPTAFYLCASSIDRVETQYFGPGTRLLVL.

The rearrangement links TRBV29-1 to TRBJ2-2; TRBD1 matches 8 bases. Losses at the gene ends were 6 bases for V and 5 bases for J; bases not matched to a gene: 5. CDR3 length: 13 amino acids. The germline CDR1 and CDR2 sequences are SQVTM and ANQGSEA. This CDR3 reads CSVVGQETGELFF. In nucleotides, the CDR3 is TGCAGCGTGGTGGGACAGGAGACCGGGGAGCTGTTTTTT.

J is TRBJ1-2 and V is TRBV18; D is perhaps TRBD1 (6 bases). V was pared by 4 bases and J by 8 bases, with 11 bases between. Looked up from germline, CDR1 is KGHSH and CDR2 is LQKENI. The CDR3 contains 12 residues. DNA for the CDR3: TGTGCCAGCTCACGAGAGGACAGAGGCTACACCTTC. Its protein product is CASSREDRGYTF.